The 9 T cell receptor beta chains presented below share a single source sample, sequenced in a study of human T cells and chemical hapten exposure. TCRdb recomputed calls from the RACE reads with MiXCR, one row per CDR3 protein. Here the sample spans around 47,000 distinct CDR3 sequences, around 3.4% being singletons. As to time point: healthy volunteer bleed at 6 weeks. The authors extracted total RNA from unfractionated whole blood. The sequencing input was whole blood. The source is a human donor in good health. Some clones in this sample may be carry-over from other donors' samples.

This clonotype was counted at least ten times. The chain links TRBV27 to TRBJ2-3; 10 bases are shared with TRBD2. J gave up 5 bases and V 5 bases, and 13 bases lay outside the gene matches. Germline V gene sequence: CDR1 MNHEY, CDR2 SMNVEV (reference sequence). The CDR3 extends over 17 amino acids. The CDR3 sequence is CASSTRTSGAQEDTQYF. The CDR3 bases are TGTGCCAGCAGTACTCGCACTAGCGGGGCCCAGGAAGATACGCAGTATTTT.

This chain connects TRBV6-5 to TRBJ2-3; D not certain. Trimming shortened V by 0 bases and J by 3 bases, and 7 bases separated the two germline ends. CDR1 is MNHEY and CDR2 is SVGAGI in the germline V gene. CDR3 length: 14 amino acids. The CDR3 is CASSYSKMTDTQYF. CDR3 DNA sequence: TGTGCCAGCAGTTACTCCAAGATGACAGATACGCAGTATTTT.

The sample holds a few counts of this clonotype. V usage is TRBV12-3 or TRBV12-4 and J usage is TRBJ2-7; possible D gene TRBD2, 5 bases. The CDR3 length is 16 residues. V was shortened by 3 bases and J by 0 bases, with 15 bases between the two germline ends. The CDR3 DNA reads as TGTGCCAGCAGTTTCGTAGGACTTCCTAGCTCCTACGAGCAGTACTTC. Protein: CASSFVGLPSSYEQYF.

The table lists this clonotype with many counts. The chain is built from TRBV29-1 and TRBJ2-6; D remains unclear. The V gene's germline CDR1 is SQVTM and CDR2 ANQGSEA. The CDR3 is 14 residues long. V lost 2 bases to trimming and J lost 0 bases, with 5 bases between them. The CDR3 sequence is CSVETVSGANVLTF. The CDR3 bases are TGCAGCGTTGAAACCGTCTCTGGGGCCAACGTCCTGACTTTC.

The CDR3 protein is CASSYSVNGLYGYTF. The CDR3 DNA sequence: TGTGCCAGCAGTTACTCGGTAAACGGACTCTATGGCTACACCTTC. V gene TRBV6-5 combines with J gene TRBJ1-2; no definite D call. V was shortened by 0 bases and J by 4 bases, with 12 bases between the two germline ends. The CDR3 runs to 15 residues. The germline gives CDR1 MNHEY, CDR2 SVGAGI.

This clonotype has only a few counts. The chain recombines TRBV6-5 with TRBJ2-3; D gene ambiguous. This CDR3 contains 15 residues. CDR1 is MNHEY, CDR2 SVGAGI, per germline. Trimming took off 0 bases at V and 11 bases at J, with 18 bases between the two ends. The CDR3 reads CASSYSKLGFGEQYF. The CDR3 DNA reads TGTGCCAGCAGTTACTCGAAACTGGGGTTTGGAGAGCAGTATTTT.

This clonotype was seen repeatedly, ten times or more. The chain combines TRBV3-1 with TRBJ2-1; 11 bases map to TRBD2. The V gene's germline CDR1 is LGHDT and CDR2 YNNKEL (reference sequence). After removal of 4 bases from V and 4 bases from J, the junction contained 9 bases not matched to a gene. The CDR3 is made up of 17 amino acids. DNA of the CDR3: TGTGCCAGCAGCCCCCCTTTAGCGGGAGGGGGTTACAATGAGCAGTTCTTC. It yields the protein CASSPPLAGGGYNEQFF.

At least ten counts were recorded for this clonotype. This CDR3 reads CASSLAGGHQPQHF. DNA for the CDR3: TGTGCCAGCAGCTTAGCGGGGGGGCATCAGCCCCAGCATTTT. This rearrangement joins TRBV11-2 to TRBJ1-5, with D tentatively TRBD1 (6 bases). Trimming removed 1 base from V and 5 bases from J, with 9 bases in between. This CDR3 region has 14 residues. Germline values: CDR1 SGHAT, CDR2 FQNNGV. Supplemented by reference TRBV11-2 and TRBJ1-5, the full variable domain reads EAGVAQSPRYKIIEKRQSVAFWCNPISGHATLYWYQQILGQGPKLLIQFQNNGVVDDSQLPKDRFSAERLKGVDSTLKIQPAKLEDSAVYLCASSLAGGHQPQHFGDGTRLSIL.

There are many counts of this clonotype. This chain links TRBV29-1 with TRBJ1-2; D ambiguous. Deletions cut 4 bases from V and 7 bases from J, with 16 bases between. The germline V gene has CDR1 SQVTM and CDR2 ANQGSEA. The CDR3 runs 13 residues. The CDR3 is CSVVKAVRGGYTF. CDR3 nucleotide sequence: TGCAGCGTTGTAAAGGCAGTCCGGGGTGGCTACACCTTC.